The 24 T cell receptor beta chains given below trace back to one sample, sequenced in a study of T-cell memory formation after mild COVID-19. TCRdb reprocessed the 5' RACE reads via MiXCR and lists one record per CDR3 protein. The table shows some 280,000 distinct CDR3 sequences, with 15% to 20% occurring only once. The sample taken for sequencing was PBMCs or a T cell subset sorted from them (not recorded which). The receptor set was obtained from a young man who had mild COVID-19 (a few samples of this study predate the infection). Cell type and time point are not known.

The table lists this clonotype with a few counts. V gene TRBV7-2 combines with J gene TRBJ2-5; the match to TRBD2 covers 11 bases. The germline CDR1 and CDR2 sequences are SGHTA and FQGNSA. This CDR3 comprises 18 residues. The V gene end was trimmed by 2 bases and the J gene end by 3 bases; junction bases not matched to a gene: 11. This chain's CDR3 is CASSLLGSGGEREETQYF. In DNA form, the CDR3 reads TGTGCCAGCAGCTTATTGGGTAGCGGGGGGGAAAGGGAAGAGACCCAGTACTTC.

The J gene is TRBJ2-5, the V gene TRBV12-2. TRBV12-2 is a documented pseudogene. The CDR3 sequence is 16 residues long. CDR3 sequence: CASRLVETRTQETQYF. The CDR3 DNA reads TGTGCAAGTCGCTTAGTTGAGACTCGGACCCAAGAGACCCAGTACTTC.

V is TRBV7-9 and J is TRBJ2-1, with D possibly matching TRBD1 (5 bases). The CDR3 is 14 residues long. V was cut by 1 base and J by 5 bases, with 9 bases left in between. Germline CDR1 and CDR2: SEHNR and FQNEAQ (reference sequence). The CDR3 DNA reads TGTGCCAGCAGCTTAGGGCCAGGGAACAATGAGCAGTTCTTC. Protein: CASSLGPGNNEQFF. The variable domain in full, completed from reference TRBV7-9 and TRBJ2-1, reads DTGVSQNPRHKITKRGQNVTFRCDPISEHNRLYWYRQTLGQGPEFLTYFQNEAQLEKSRLLSDRFSAERPKGSFSTLEIQRTEQGDSAMYLCASSLGPGNNEQFFGPGTRLTVL.

This clonotype was counted at least ten times. The chain's CDR3 is CASSLDRARGRETQYF. In nucleotides, the CDR3 is TGCGCCAGCAGCCTTGACAGGGCTAGGGGGCGCGAGACCCAGTACTTC. The rearrangement links TRBV5-1 to TRBJ2-5, with 7 bases aligning to TRBD1. Losses at the gene ends were 4 bases for V and 5 bases for J; bases not matched to a gene: 14. CDR1 SGHRS and CDR2 YFSETQ come from the germline V gene. The length of the CDR3 is 16 residues.

This chain joins TRBV6-2 or TRBV6-3 and TRBJ2-7; 8 nucleotides align to TRBD2. The ends lost 6 bases at V and 7 bases at J; junction bases unmatched: 5. From germline, CDR1 is MNHEY and CDR2 SVGEGT. The CDR3 covers 12 residues. The CDR3 bases are TGTGCCAGCAGAACGGGGGGGATTGAGCAGTACGTC. This sequence encodes CASRTGGIEQYV.

The J gene is TRBJ2-5, the V gene TRBV25-1; a weak D match, TRBD2 (5 bases). CDR3 length: 13 residues. V was cut by 6 bases and J by 5 bases, with 13 bases left in between. CDR1 MGHDK and CDR2 SYGVNS come from the germline V gene. DNA for the CDR3: TGTGCCAGCAGCAACGGGGTTACGGAGACCCAGTACTTC. It codes for CASSNGVTETQYF.

Many counts were recorded for this clonotype. This chain uses TRBV4-1 with TRBJ2-1; D is unresolved. Trimming pared 4 bases from V and 2 bases from J, leaving 12 bases between. The CDR3 length is 15 residues. Germline values: CDR1 MGHRA, CDR2 YSYEKL. CDR3 sequence: CASSPDISTYNEQFF. In nucleotides, the CDR3 is TGCGCCAGCAGCCCAGACATATCCACCTACAATGAGCAGTTCTTC.

This clonotype came up a few times. The chain combines TRBV12-3 or TRBV12-4 with TRBJ2-7; 8 positions match TRBD1. V lost 8 bases and J lost 12; bases outside the gene matches: 12. This CDR3 region has 12 residues. The CDR3 DNA is TGTGCCAGCGGGTGGACAGGGATGAATTGGTACTTC. This codes for CASGWTGMNWYF.

In this sample, this clonotype turned up a few times. This chain links TRBV5-1 with TRBJ1-1; the D gene is possibly TRBD1 (5 bases). V was trimmed by 1 base and J by 1 base, leaving 11 bases between them. This CDR3 is 15 amino acids long. Germline V lookup: CDR1 SGHRS, CDR2 YFSETQ. For the CDR3, the DNA is TGCGCCAGCAGCTTGCGATGGAGGGGGAACACTGAAGCTTTCTTT. This sequence encodes CASSLRWRGNTEAFF.

The chain employs TRBV30 and TRBJ1-2; 7 bases fit TRBD1. J was trimmed by 1 base and V by 4 bases; bases with no gene match: 12. Germline V gene sequence: CDR1 GTSNPN, CDR2 SVGIG (reference sequence). This CDR3 is built from 16 residues. The CDR3 protein is CAWTNFDRVVNYGYTF. CDR3 nucleotides: TGTGCCTGGACTAATTTTGACAGGGTCGTTAACTATGGCTACACCTTC. Full variable domain (outside the CDR3, taken from reference TRBV30 and TRBJ1-2): SQTIHQWPATLVQPVGSPLSLECTVEGTSNPNLYWYRQAAGRGLQLLFYSVGIGQISSEVPQNLSASRPQDRQFILSSKKLLLSDSGFYLCAWTNFDRVVNYGYTFGSGTRLTVV.

This clonotype was observed a handful of times. In DNA form, the CDR3 reads TGTGCCAGCAGCCAAGATGGGAGCTCCTACAATGAGCAGTTCTTC. This translates into CASSQDGSSYNEQFF. This sequence joins TRBV3-1 and TRBJ2-1; D may be TRBD2 (5 bases). The V gene lost 0 bases and the J gene lost 0 bases, with 6 bases spanning the gap. In germline, CDR1 is LGHDT, CDR2 YNNKEL (reference sequence). The CDR3 is 15 residues long.

This clonotype was seen more than once but under ten times. V is TRBV4-2 and J is TRBJ2-1, with TRBD1 as a possible D gene (5 bases). This CDR3 comprises 15 residues. Trimming pared 1 base from V and 5 bases from J, leaving 12 bases between. Germline lookup yields CDR1 LGHNA and CDR2 YNFKEQ. The CDR3, as DNA: TGTGCCAGCAGCCAAGGGGTCCAGGGCCACAATGAGCAGTTCTTC. Residues: CASSQGVQGHNEQFF.

This chain links TRBV9 with TRBJ2-3, with TRBD2 matching over 8 bases. The CDR3 has 16 amino acids. In germline, CDR1 is SGDLS, CDR2 YYNGEE. Trimming at V came to 0 bases and at J to 1 base, leaving 4 bases not matched to a gene. CDR3 protein: CASSVGSSGGTDTQYF. For the CDR3, the DNA is TGTGCCAGCAGCGTAGGGAGTAGCGGGGGCACAGATACGCAGTATTTT.

This clonotype was found a few times. The rearrangement joins TRBV18 to TRBJ1-2, with TRBD1 matching 8 bases. This CDR3 has 15 amino acids. V was clipped by 3 bases and J by 13 bases; unmatched bases: 16. Germline V lookup: CDR1 KGHSH, CDR2 LQKENI. The CDR3 loop reads CASSPTAEGQALRTF. CDR3 DNA sequence: TGTGCCAGCTCACCTACAGCCGAGGGACAGGCACTACGCACCTTC.

This clonotype was counted between two and nine times. This chain connects TRBV3-1 to TRBJ2-2, with 7 bases that match TRBD1. Germline V gene sequence: CDR1 LGHDT, CDR2 YNNKEL (reference sequence). J lost 4 bases, V lost 4 bases, and 6 bases had no gene match. The CDR3 sequence is 15 residues long. The CDR3 coding sequence is TGTGCCAGCAGCCCCCGGGACAGACTCACCGGGGAGCTGTTTTTT. Its protein product is CASSPRDRLTGELFF. Together with reference TRBV3-1 and TRBJ2-2, the CDR3 gives the full variable domain: DTAVSQTPKYLVTQMGNDKSIKCEQNLGHDTMYWYKQDSKKFLKIMFSYNNKELIINETVPNRFSPKSPDKAHLNLHINSLELGDSAVYFCASSPRDRLTGELFFGEGSRLTVL.

This clonotype was observed a handful of times. The rearrangement joins TRBV30 to TRBJ1-2; no clear D gene. CDR3 length equals 14 residues. Trimming removed 0 bases from V and 7 bases from J, with 15 bases in between. Germline V lookup: CDR1 GTSNPN, CDR2 SVGIG (reference sequence). The CDR3, as DNA: TGTGCCTGGAGTGTAAAACCAAAAAGCGGTGGCTACACCTTC. It translates to CAWSVKPKSGGYTF.

This clonotype turned up a few times. J is TRBJ2-5 and V is TRBV12-3 or TRBV12-4; D is possibly TRBD1 (6 bases). V was pared by 5 bases and J by 5 bases, with 18 bases between. The CDR3 totals 15 residues. CDR3 amino acids: CASSPPLGAGETQYF. CDR3 DNA sequence: TGTGCCAGCAGTCCTCCTCTGGGGGCCGGGGAGACCCAGTACTTC.

This clonotype was recorded at least ten times. Relative to the germline gene, one junction end is altered; a read error may explain this. The chain carries TRBV29-1 and TRBJ2-1; 11 nucleotides align to TRBD2. There are 16 residues in the CDR3. The V gene's germline CDR1 is SQVTM and CDR2 ANQGSEA. CDR3 sequence (DNA): TGCAGCCTTGATAGCGGGGGGGCTGACTCCTACAATGAGCAGTTCTTC. It yields the protein CSLDSGGADSYNEQFF.

The chain combines TRBV6-2 or TRBV6-3 with TRBJ2-7; D gene uncertain. V was clipped by 5 bases and J by 3 bases, with 14 bases between them. The germline V gene has CDR1 MNHEY and CDR2 SVGEGT. The CDR3 sequence is 14 residues long. DNA for the CDR3: TGTGCCAGCAGTCGCCGCGTAGCCGTCTACGAGCAGTACGTC. This gives the protein CASSRRVAVYEQYV.

This clonotype has only a few counts. J is TRBJ2-3 and V is TRBV7-9; D not certain. The CDR3 is 16 residues long. V was clipped by 1 base and J by 2 bases, with 13 bases between them. CDR1 SEHNR and CDR2 FQNEAQ come from the germline V gene (reference sequence). In DNA form, the CDR3 reads TGTGCCAGCAGCTTAGGGAGACATTCACACACAGATACGCAGTATTTT. Translating gives CASSLGRHSHTDTQYF. The full variable domain, with the rest looked up from reference TRBV7-9 and TRBJ2-3, is DTGVSQNPRHKITKRGQNVTFRCDPISEHNRLYWYRQTLGQGPEFLTYFQNEAQLEKSRLLSDRFSAERPKGSFSTLEIQRTEQGDSAMYLCASSLGRHSHTDTQYFGPGTRLTVL.

This clonotype has a single count. This sequence joins TRBV6-6 and TRBJ2-2; D remains unclear. The CDR3 sequence is 16 residues long. CDR1 is MNHNY and CDR2 is SVGAGI in the germline V gene (reference sequence). V was clipped by 5 bases and J by 2 bases, with 15 bases between them. The CDR3 DNA sequence: TGTGCCAGCAGTCCTTCAGTGGCATCCAACACCGGGGAGCTGTTTTTT. It translates to CASSPSVASNTGELFF.

In its sample, this clonotype was seen many times. The chain couples TRBV4-2 to TRBJ2-5; D unclear. V was pared by 0 bases and J by 5 bases, with 13 bases between. Germline CDR1 and CDR2: LGHNA and YNFKEQ. CDR3 length: 15 amino acids. DNA for the CDR3: TGTGCCAGCAGCCAAGAATCGGTAGTGGGGGAGACCCAGTACTTC. This gives the protein CASSQESVVGETQYF.

This clonotype has more than one count but fewer than ten. V and J are TRBV28 and TRBJ1-5, with D possibly being TRBD1 (6 bases). Trimming shortened V by 5 bases and J by 6 bases, and 20 bases separated the two germline ends. This CDR3 has 16 residues. Looked up from germline, CDR1 is MDHEN and CDR2 is SYDVKM. CDR3 in DNA: TGTGCCAGCAGTACCCGAACAGGGTTGGGGGGTCAGCCCCAGCATTTT. Its translation is CASSTRTGLGGQPQHF. Full variable domain (rest looked up from reference TRBV28 and TRBJ1-5): DVKVTQSSRYLVKRTGEKVFLECVQDMDHENMFWYRQDPGLGLRLIYFSYDVKMKEKGDIPEGYSVSREKKERFSLILESASTNQTSMYLCASSTRTGLGGQPQHFGDGTRLSIL.

The V and J genes are TRBV9 and TRBJ2-5; TRBD1 aligns across 7 bases. Germline assignment: CDR1 SGDLS and CDR2 YYNGEE. This CDR3 region has 15 residues. The trim removed 3 bases at V and 0 bases at J, leaving 5 bases unmatched. CDR3 sequence (DNA): TGTGCCAGCAGCGCCCAGGGACAGTACCAAGAGACCCAGTACTTC. Encoded protein: CASSAQGQYQETQYF.